This T cell receptor (beta chain) was recovered during a study of blood T cell repertoires in COVID-19. About the study: T cells, B-cell-depleted T cells, or PBMCs supplied cDNA or gDNA.

Germline V lookup: CDR1 SGHVS, CDR2 FQNEAQ. This CDR3 is 16 amino acids long. V was clipped by 0 bases and J by 5 bases; unmatched bases: 4. Libraries were prepared by immunoSEQ multiplex PCR; TCRdb keeps only in-frame clonotypes and omits some of them. The sample gives 95,000 to 150,000 clones, about 82% of which show up once; around 16% is in the top ten. This clonotype originated in a man aged 55-75 years with active or convalescent COVID-19. V and J are TRBV7-8 and TRBJ2-2; 9 bases are a match to TRBD1. Sequencing was performed on peripheral blood. Here the CDR3 reads CASSLAGQGRTGELFF. The DNA for the CDR3 is TGTGCCAGCAGCTTAGCGGGACAGGGAAGAACCGGGGAGCTGTTTTTT.